Following are 20 T cell receptor beta chains from one sample sequenced in a study of CD8 T cells in ankylosing spondylitis. Findings and caveats of the study: Eight highly homologous variants formed a TCR beta motif that appeared characteristic of ankylosing spondylitis blood.

TCRdb reprocessed the 5' RACE reads with MiXCR, giving one entry per CDR3 protein. This table holds about 460,000 distinct CDR3 sequences, less than 6% found once. Their recognized antigens are unknown. Sequenced material: blood, either unsorted or a sorted T cell fraction (not recorded which). These receptors came from a male donor with ankylosing spondylitis.

V gene TRBV12-3 or TRBV12-4 combines with J gene TRBJ2-7, with 9 bases that match TRBD1. The V gene end was trimmed by 5 bases and the J gene end by 3 bases; junction bases not matched to a gene: 14. This CDR3 spans 17 amino acids. CDR3 region: CASSTGQGKGSGYEQYF. CDR3 in DNA: TGTGCCAGCAGTACGGGACAGGGAAAAGGATCGGGCTACGAGCAGTACTTC.

This clonotype was detected ten times or more. The genes are TRBV6-4 and TRBJ2-1, with D uncertain. The CDR3 has 15 residues. Trimming removed 2 bases at V and 1 base at J, with 9 bases between. Germline CDR1 reads MRHNA; CDR2 reads SNTAGT. CDR3 in amino acids: CASSDGVKSYNEQFF. CDR3 nucleotide sequence: TGTGCCAGCAGTGACGGAGTAAAATCCTACAATGAGCAGTTCTTC.

This clonotype was recorded a few times. The genes are TRBV7-2 and TRBJ2-5, with 7 positions matching TRBD1. Germline CDR1 is SGHTA and CDR2 is FQGNSA. V was pared by 3 bases and J by 5 bases, with 6 bases of the junction left unmatched. This CDR3 region has 14 residues. The DNA of the CDR3 is TGTGCCAGCAGCTTCTCAGGGGGTACGGAGACCCAGTACTTC. Its protein product is CASSFSGGTETQYF.

There are many counts of this clonotype. The rearrangement joins TRBV20-1 to TRBJ2-7, with 10 bases fitting TRBD2. Germline loops: CDR1 DFQATT, CDR2 SNEGSKA (reference sequence). The CDR3 has 14 amino acids. The trim removed 5 bases at V and 7 bases at J, leaving 11 bases unmatched. CDR3 nucleotides: TGCAGTGCTCTTTGGCCTAGCGGGAGTCAAGAGCAGTACTTC. Translation gives CSALWPSGSQEQYF.

This clonotype came up many times. The chain links TRBV11-2 to TRBJ2-1; D remains unclear. CDR1 is SGHAT and CDR2 is FQNNGV in the germline V gene. Trimming took off 0 bases at V and 0 bases at J, with 6 bases between the two ends. CDR3 length equals 15 residues. In DNA form, the CDR3 reads TGTGCCAGCAGCTTAGAGCTATCCTCCTACAATGAGCAGTTCTTC. Its protein product is CASSLELSSYNEQFF. The full variable domain, rest sourced from reference TRBV11-2 and TRBJ2-1, is EAGVAQSPRYKIIEKRQSVAFWCNPISGHATLYWYQQILGQGPKLLIQFQNNGVVDDSQLPKDRFSAERLKGVDSTLKIQPAKLEDSAVYLCASSLELSSYNEQFFGPGTRLTVL.

This clonotype was picked up many times. This chain links TRBV2 with TRBJ1-5; D is possibly TRBD1 (5 bases). The CDR3 extends over 13 amino acids. V was trimmed by 3 bases and J by 5 bases, leaving 8 bases between them. The germline V gene has CDR1 SNHLY and CDR2 FYNNEI. CDR3 protein: CASSEWGDQPQHF. The CDR3 DNA follows: TGTGCCAGCAGTGAGTGGGGGGATCAGCCCCAGCATTTT.

This clonotype came up many times. V usage is TRBV5-1 and J usage is TRBJ1-6; D perhaps matches TRBD1 (5 bases). Trimming removed 2 bases from V and 7 bases from J, with 13 bases in between. The germline V gene encodes CDR1 SGHRS and CDR2 YFSETQ. The CDR3 extends over 15 amino acids. DNA for the CDR3: TGCGCCAGCAGCTTCGAAGGGAAGGGGAATTCACCCCTCCACTTT. It encodes CASSFEGKGNSPLHF.

This clonotype was found a few times. The CDR3 sequence is CASSQVSGYNEQFF. The CDR3 nucleotides are TGTGCCAGCAGCCAAGTGAGCGGATACAATGAGCAGTTCTTC. The chain uses TRBV3-1 and TRBJ2-1; a weak D match, TRBD2 (5 bases). Germline V gene lookup returns CDR1 LGHDT and CDR2 YNNKEL (reference sequence). V lost 1 base and J 4 bases, leaving 8 bases between the germline ends. The CDR3 is made up of 14 amino acids.

This clonotype was observed a handful of times. The rearrangement uses TRBV20-1 and TRBJ2-3, with D tentatively TRBD1 (5 bases). The V gene's germline CDR1 is DFQATT and CDR2 SNEGSKA (reference sequence). V lost 5 bases and J lost 0, with 9 bases in between. CDR3 length: 13 amino acids. The CDR3: CSASDISTDTQYF. CDR3 nucleotides: TGCAGTGCTTCGGACATTAGCACAGATACGCAGTATTTT.

This clonotype was found many times. The CDR3 sequence is CASSLGLYNQPQHF. CDR3 bases: TGTGCCAGCAGTTTGGGTCTGTACAATCAGCCCCAGCATTTT. This sequence joins TRBV12-3 or TRBV12-4 and TRBJ1-5; D gene uncertain. The CDR3 spans 14 residues. Trimming took 3 bases from V and 3 from J, leaving 9 bases between them.

This clonotype has at least ten counts. This rearrangement joins TRBV5-1 to TRBJ1-1; 8 bases are shared with TRBD1. The CDR3 has 14 residues. V lost 7 bases, J lost 1 base, and 6 bases stayed unmatched. From germline, CDR1 is SGHRS and CDR2 YFSETQ. CDR3: CASGQDRANTEAFF. CDR3 nucleotides: TGCGCCAGCGGTCAGGACAGGGCGAACACTGAAGCTTTCTTT.

There are a few counts of this clonotype. The chain has TRBV3-1 and TRBJ2-1, with 7 bases lining up with TRBD2. This CDR3 spans 15 amino acids. V gave up 4 bases and J gave up 7 bases; unmatched junction bases: 10. The germline gives CDR1 LGHDT, CDR2 YNNKEL (reference sequence). In nucleotides, the CDR3 is TGTGCCAGCAGCCCCTTCTGGGTTAGCGGGAATGAGCAGTTCTTC. Translated, it gives CASSPFWVSGNEQFF.

This clonotype showed up many times. The rearrangement uses TRBV4-3 and TRBJ2-2; TRBD2 is a possible D gene (5 bases). The CDR3 contains 14 residues. The germline CDR1 and CDR2 sequences are LGHNA and YSLEER. With 0 bases removed from V and 6 bases from J, the gap between germline ends came to 8 bases. This chain's CDR3 is CASSQEEGAGELFF. Written as DNA, the CDR3 is TGCGCCAGCAGCCAAGAAGAGGGCGCCGGGGAGCTGTTTTTT.

The chain links TRBV7-2 to TRBJ2-5; D remains ambiguous. CDR1 and CDR2 (germline): SGHTA, FQGNSA. The CDR3 is made up of 14 amino acids. With 2 bases removed from V and 4 bases from J, the gap between germline ends came to 11 bases. The CDR3 sequence is CASSLLGWGETQYF. In DNA, the CDR3 is TGTGCCAGCAGCTTACTAGGTTGGGGAGAGACCCAGTACTTC.

The table lists this clonotype with many counts. The chain carries TRBV7-2 and TRBJ1-5; D ambiguous. The CDR3 has 12 residues. V was clipped by 3 bases and J by 3 bases, with 3 bases between them. From germline, CDR1 is SGHTA and CDR2 FQGNSA. The CDR3 sequence: CASSLDNQPQHF. CDR3 in DNA: TGTGCCAGCAGCTTGGACAATCAGCCCCAGCATTTT.

A few counts support this clonotype. CDR3: CASSEDRVRFPTGEYF. CDR3 bases: TGTGCCAGCAGTGAAGACCGGGTACGGTTTCCAACTGGGGAGTACTTC. This chain connects TRBV2 to TRBJ2-7, with unresolved D. From germline, CDR1 is SNHLY and CDR2 FYNNEI. This CDR3 is 16 amino acids long. Trimming left V 1 base short and J 11 bases short, with 24 bases between. Full variable domain (remainder filled in from reference TRBV2 and TRBJ2-7): EPEVTQTPSHQVTQMGQEVILRCVPISNHLYFYWYRQILGQKVEFLVSFYNNEISEKSEIFDDQFSVERPDGSNFTLKIRSTKLEDSAMYFCASSEDRVRFPTGEYFGPGTRLTVT.

This clonotype was observed a few times. In DNA form, the CDR3 reads TGTGCCAGCAGTTACCCTGGGAGGGTCAACAATGAGCAGTTCTTC. This translates into CASSYPGRVNNEQFF. V usage is TRBV6-5 and J usage is TRBJ2-1, with 7 bases lining up with TRBD2. In germline, CDR1 is MNHEY, CDR2 SVGAGI. The CDR3 length is 15 residues. Losses at the gene ends were 2 bases for V and 5 bases for J; bases not matched to a gene: 6.

This clonotype was recorded a few times. The chain couples TRBV4-3 to TRBJ2-3; 8 nucleotides agree with TRBD2. CDR1 is LGHNA and CDR2 is YSLEER in the germline V gene. V dropped 3 bases and J dropped 2; count of bases not matched to a gene: 7. The length of the CDR3 is 16 residues. DNA of the CDR3: TGCGCCAGCAGCCATATCAGCGGGGGACACACAGATACGCAGTATTTT. It is translated as CASSHISGGHTDTQYF.

This clonotype was detected many times. The gene calls are TRBV20-1 and TRBJ1-6, with D possibly matching TRBD1 (6 bases). The CDR3 length is 14 residues. Per the germline V gene, CDR1 is DFQATT and CDR2 is SNEGSKA (reference sequence). Trimming removed 3 bases at V and 7 bases at J, with 13 bases between. The DNA for the CDR3 is TGCAGTGCTAGTCGGGGGGCGTTCAATTCACCCCTCCACTTT. It codes for CSASRGAFNSPLHF.

The rearrangement joins TRBV11-2 to TRBJ2-7; 9 bases fit TRBD1. The ends lost 2 bases at V and 2 bases at J; junction bases unmatched: 4. CDR3 size: 15 residues. Germline assignment: CDR1 SGHAT and CDR2 FQNNGV. CDR3 nucleotide sequence: TGTGCCAGCAGCTTAAGGGACAGGGCGCCCTACGAGCAGTACTTC. Amino acid sequence: CASSLRDRAPYEQYF.